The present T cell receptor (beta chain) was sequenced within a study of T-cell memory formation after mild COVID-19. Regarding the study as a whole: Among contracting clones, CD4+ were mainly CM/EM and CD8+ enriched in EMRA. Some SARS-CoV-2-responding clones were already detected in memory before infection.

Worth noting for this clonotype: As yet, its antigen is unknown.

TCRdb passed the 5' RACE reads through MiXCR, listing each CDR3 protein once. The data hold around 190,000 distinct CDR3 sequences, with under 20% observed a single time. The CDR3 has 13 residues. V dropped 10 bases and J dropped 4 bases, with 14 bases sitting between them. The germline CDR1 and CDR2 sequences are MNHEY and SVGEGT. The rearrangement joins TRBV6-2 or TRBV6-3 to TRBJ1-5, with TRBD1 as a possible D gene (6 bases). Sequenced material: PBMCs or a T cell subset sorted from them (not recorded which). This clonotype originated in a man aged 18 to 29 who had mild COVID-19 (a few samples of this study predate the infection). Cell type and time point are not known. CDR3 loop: CATRVTGNQPQHF. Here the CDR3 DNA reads TGTGCCACCAGAGTAACAGGGAATCAGCCCCAGCATTTT.